A selection of T cell receptor beta chains follows, all from one sample in a study of T cell responses to AZD1222 COVID-19 vaccine. Produced via immunoSEQ multiplex PCR; TCRdb's table is partial and in-frame only. The data contain 150,000 to 170,000 clones, 88% of them singletons. The sample was peripheral blood, taken on day 0 of AZD1222 vaccination. All receptors come from an adult in good health. The CDR3 runs from the conserved cysteine through the conserved F or W. The D gene is left open where the match is weak. The size field is filled for only some rows; it gives once, few, many or a size class.

abundance,d_gene,v_gene,j_gene,CDR3nt,CDR3aa
NA,NA,TRBV5-1,TRBJ2-3,TGCGCCAGCAGCTCGGACTACAGTGGCGATACGCAGTATTTT,CASSSDYSGDTQYF
NA,TRBD1,TRBV7-2,TRBJ2-4,TGTGCCAGCAGCACCCAAACAGGGGGCGGAAACATTCAGTACTTC,CASSTQTGGGNIQYF
few,NA,TRBV28,TRBJ1-4,TGTGCCAGCAGAAGACAAACAACTAATGAAAAACTGTTTTTT,CASRRQTTNEKLFF
NA,TRBD2,TRBV5-1,TRBJ2-1,TGCGCCAGCAGCCAGAGCGGGGGGGCCGCCTACAATGAGCAGTTCTTC,CASSQSGGAAYNEQFF
NA,NA,TRBV7-9,TRBJ1-5,TGTGCCAGCAGCTTAGCGCAGGGGAATCAGCCCCAGCATTTT,CASSLAQGNQPQHF
NA,NA,TRBV7-8,TRBJ1-5,TGTGCCAGCAGCCCACGGGGTCAGCCCCAGCATTTT,CASSPRGQPQHF
few,NA,TRBV19,TRBJ1-2,TGTGCCAGTAGTACGCCAGGGCCAAACCCTAACTATGGCTACACCTTC,CASSTPGPNPNYGYTF
NA,TRBD1,TRBV3-1/TRBV3-2,TRBJ1-1,TGTGCCAGCAGCCCTGGGACAGCTGAAGCTTTCTTT,CASSPGTAEAFF
medium-sized,NA,TRBV2,TRBJ1-5,TGTGCCAGCAGGGACAGCCATAGCAATCAGCCCCAGCATTTT,CASRDSHSNQPQHF
NA,NA,TRBV6-6,TRBJ1-1,TGTGCCAGCAGTTCGCGACAGAACACTGAAGCTTTCTTT,CASSSRQNTEAFF
NA,TRBD1,TRBV15,TRBJ1-2,TGTGCCACCAGCAATGCCGGGACAGGGTCGGGTGGCTACACCTTC,CATSNAGTGSGGYTF
NA,TRBD1,TRBV24-1,TRBJ2-1,TGTGCCACCAGTTCAGGGGGCGGGACAGGGCTGGATGAGCAGTTCTTC,CATSSGGGTGLDEQFF
few,NA,TRBV4-3,TRBJ1-2,TGCGCCAGCAGCCCGACGGGACGGACCTATGGCTACACCTTC,CASSPTGRTYGYTF
NA,NA,TRBV7-9,TRBJ1-1,TGTGCCAGCAGCGTCGGGGCCAACACTGAAGCTTTCTTT,CASSVGANTEAFF
few,NA,TRBV4-2,TRBJ2-7,TGTGCCAGCAGCCAAGATTTCGCTAGTACTCCCTACGAGCAGTACTTC,CASSQDFASTPYEQYF
NA,NA,TRBV5-4,TRBJ2-7,TGTGCCAGCAGCTTGTGGGACGTGAGGGAGCAGTACTTC,CASSLWDVREQYF
NA,NA,TRBV5-1,TRBJ1-4,TGCGCCAGCAGTTCTCGAGGGGCGGAGAATGAAAAACTGTTTTTT,CASSSRGAENEKLFF
NA,NA,TRBV7-8,TRBJ2-1,TGTGCCAGCAGCTTATCCCACCTTGGGGGTGGAAGGTACAATGAGCAGTTCTTC,CASSLSHLGGGRYNEQFF
few,TRBD1,TRBV7-2,TRBJ1-3,TGTGCCAGCAGCTTAGAGGGGGCAAGAGGAAACACCATATATTTT,CASSLEGARGNTIYF
NA,NA,TRBV5-4,TRBJ1-1,TGTGCCAGCAGCTTGGACAGGTTTAATGAAGCTTTCTTT,CASSLDRFNEAFF
NA,NA,TRBV2,TRBJ2-3,TGTGCCAGCAGTAAAGACAGGCGAGAGGATACGCAGTATTTT,CASSKDRREDTQYF
NA,NA,TRBV6-1,TRBJ2-7,TGTGCCAGCAGTGAACGGGACACCTTCTTC,CASSERDTFF
NA,NA,TRBV6-6,TRBJ1-2,TGTGCCAGCAGTCCGAACCCGGGTGGCTACACCTTC,CASSPNPGGYTF
NA,TRBD2,TRBV29-1,TRBJ2-3,TGCAGCACACGGACTAGCGGGGGCCCTACAGATACGCAGTATTTT,CSTRTSGGPTDTQYF
NA,NA,TRBV6-5,TRBJ2-1,TGTGCCGCGGGTCGGGTGGGCAATGAGCAGTTCTTC,CAAGRVGNEQFF
NA,NA,TRBV9,TRBJ2-3,TGTGCCAGCAGCGTAGGTGGGGTCTCAGGAGATACGCAGTATTTT,CASSVGGVSGDTQYF
NA,NA,TRBV5-4,TRBJ2-3,TGTGCCAGCAGCCCAACCGGGACTCGGGGCACAGATACGCAGTATTTT,CASSPTGTRGTDTQYF
few,TRBD1,TRBV6-5,TRBJ1-2,TGTGCCAGCAGTCCCAGGGGGGAAACCCATGGCTACACCTTC,CASSPRGETHGYTF
NA,NA,TRBV3-1/TRBV3-2,TRBJ1-1,TGTGCCAGCAGCCAAGCAGGGGTTTTGCACACTGAAGCTTTCTTT,CASSQAGVLHTEAFF
once,TRBD1,TRBV6-1,TRBJ1-4,TGTGCCAGCAGTGAGACAGGGGAAAAACTGTTTTTT,CASSETGEKLFF
NA,NA,TRBV5-1,TRBJ2-2,TGCGCCAGCAGCCGGAGCGGGCCGAACACCGGGGAGCTGTTTTTT,CASSRSGPNTGELFF
NA,TRBD1,TRBV4-1,TRBJ1-2,TGCGCCAGCAGCCAAACGGACAGGCTCTTCTATGGCTACACCTTC,CASSQTDRLFYGYTF
NA,NA,TRBV6-1,TRBJ1-2,TGTGCCAGCAGTGAAGAATATTCATCTAACTATGGCTACACCTTC,CASSEEYSSNYGYTF
NA,NA,TRBV15,TRBJ1-1,TGTGCCACCAGCAGTAAAGGGGGAGGCACTGAAGCTTTCTTT,CATSSKGGGTEAFF
NA,TRBD2,TRBV9,TRBJ2-4,TGTGCCAGCAGCGCCCCGGGGGGGGGCGACATTCAGTACTTC,CASSAPGGGDIQYF
once,NA,TRBV7-6,TRBJ1-4,TGTGCCAGCAGCCAAGGGGGTAATGAAAAACTGTTTTTT,CASSQGGNEKLFF